Listed below are T cell receptor beta chains from one sample, sequenced in a study of blood T cell repertoires in COVID-19. Repertoires were generated with immunoSEQ multiplex PCR, while TCRdb's copy carries only in-frame clones and drops some. The sample contains some 150,000 clones, roughly 89% of which appear only once. Sequencing input: peripheral blood. These receptors all come from a man in his fifties with acute or convalescent COVID-19. Both conserved end residues are part of each CDR3. Fields, in order: D gene, clone size, V gene, J gene, CDR3 DNA, CDR3 protein. D genes are given only for firm matches. Rows give clone size only sometimes, using once, few, many, or a class for an expanded clone.

D gene: -; clone size: -; V gene: TRBV9; J gene: TRBJ2-1; CDR3 DNA: TGTGCCAGCAGCGTAGGCCAACAGAGTACCTACAATGAGCAGTTCTTC; CDR3 protein: CASSVGQQSTYNEQFF
D gene: -; clone size: -; V gene: TRBV3-1/TRBV3-2; J gene: TRBJ1-3; CDR3 DNA: TGTGCCAGCAGCCAGCTTGGGCGGGGCTACACCATATATTTT; CDR3 protein: CASSQLGRGYTIYF
D gene: TRBD1; clone size: -; V gene: TRBV19; J gene: TRBJ1-2; CDR3 DNA: TGTGCCACCCTTCCTCGGGACAGCTTGAACTATGGCTACACCTTC; CDR3 protein: CATLPRDSLNYGYTF
D gene: -; clone size: -; V gene: TRBV19; J gene: TRBJ2-5; CDR3 DNA: TGTGCCAGTAGTAGGCAGGACCAAGAGACCCAGTACTTC; CDR3 protein: CASSRQDQETQYF
D gene: TRBD2; clone size: many; V gene: TRBV11-2; J gene: TRBJ2-7; CDR3 DNA: TGTGCCAGCAGCTTACTGCGGGAGGGTGGGGAGCAGTACTTC; CDR3 protein: CASSLLREGGEQYF
D gene: TRBD1; clone size: -; V gene: TRBV5-1; J gene: TRBJ1-2; CDR3 DNA: TGCGCCAGCGCGATACAGGGGCACTATGGCTACACCTTC; CDR3 protein: CASAIQGHYGYTF
D gene: -; clone size: -; V gene: TRBV11-1; J gene: TRBJ2-7; CDR3 DNA: TGTGCCAGCAGCGACCGGGGGTACGAGCAGTACTTC; CDR3 protein: CASSDRGYEQYF
D gene: TRBD1; clone size: -; V gene: TRBV6-6; J gene: TRBJ2-5; CDR3 DNA: TGTGCCAGCAGCCCGGGCTGGGACAGGGGTCTAGTGACCCAGTACTTC; CDR3 protein: CASSPGWDRGLVTQYF
D gene: -; clone size: -; V gene: TRBV6-1; J gene: TRBJ2-1; CDR3 DNA: TGTGCCAGCAGTGTTCATGAGCTAGCCAACTACAATGAGCAGTTCTTC; CDR3 protein: CASSVHELANYNEQFF
D gene: TRBD1; clone size: -; V gene: TRBV10-3; J gene: TRBJ1-1; CDR3 DNA: TGTGCCTCAACCCAGGGACAGGGGAACACTGAAGCTTTCTTT; CDR3 protein: CASTQGQGNTEAFF
D gene: -; clone size: -; V gene: TRBV11-2; J gene: TRBJ2-7; CDR3 DNA: TGTGCCAGTGGTGAGGACTCCTACGAGCAGTACTTC; CDR3 protein: CASGEDSYEQYF
D gene: TRBD1; clone size: -; V gene: TRBV19; J gene: TRBJ1-2; CDR3 DNA: TGTGCCAGTAGTATCGTCGGGACAGGGCCACCTAACTATGGCTACACCTTC; CDR3 protein: CASSIVGTGPPNYGYTF
D gene: TRBD2; clone size: -; V gene: TRBV27; J gene: TRBJ2-1; CDR3 DNA: TGTGCCAGCAGACGGGGGGGAGGCAATGAGCAGTTCTTC; CDR3 protein: CASRRGGGNEQFF
D gene: -; clone size: -; V gene: TRBV27; J gene: TRBJ2-7; CDR3 DNA: TGTGCCAGCAGTTCTAACCCGGGACTCAACGGGGAGCAGTACTTC; CDR3 protein: CASSSNPGLNGEQYF
D gene: -; clone size: -; V gene: TRBV7-6; J gene: TRBJ2-7; CDR3 DNA: TGTGCCAGCAGCCCTCGGCCGGACTTGAGCTCCTACGAGCAGTACTTC; CDR3 protein: CASSPRPDLSSYEQYF
D gene: TRBD2; clone size: -; V gene: TRBV24-1; J gene: TRBJ2-1; CDR3 DNA: TGTGCCACCAGTGAAAAGGGGGGACTAGCGGTCTACAATGAGCAGTTCTTC; CDR3 protein: CATSEKGGLAVYNEQFF
D gene: TRBD1; clone size: -; V gene: TRBV28; J gene: TRBJ2-3; CDR3 DNA: TGTGCCAGCAACACAGGGGGACTCACAGATACGCAGTATTTT; CDR3 protein: CASNTGGLTDTQYF
D gene: TRBD1; clone size: once; V gene: TRBV28; J gene: TRBJ1-5; CDR3 DNA: TGTGCCAGCAGACATTCCGACAGGGCTGGCAATCAGCCCCAGCATTTT; CDR3 protein: CASRHSDRAGNQPQHF
D gene: -; clone size: -; V gene: TRBV4-1; J gene: TRBJ2-1; CDR3 DNA: TGCGCCAGCAGCCAAGATGGATCAGGGCTAGCGGAGCAGTTCTTC; CDR3 protein: CASSQDGSGLAEQFF
D gene: TRBD2; clone size: -; V gene: TRBV9; J gene: TRBJ2-3; CDR3 DNA: TGTGCCAGTGCACCTCTTAGCGGGACCGTAGATACGCAGTATTTT; CDR3 protein: CASAPLSGTVDTQYF
D gene: -; clone size: -; V gene: TRBV18; J gene: TRBJ2-5; CDR3 DNA: TGTGCCAGCTCACCGACCGGGTACCAAGAGACCCAGTACTTC; CDR3 protein: CASSPTGYQETQYF
D gene: -; clone size: -; V gene: TRBV2; J gene: TRBJ1-1; CDR3 DNA: TGTGCCAGCGTTCGGGGGACTGAAGCTTTCTTT; CDR3 protein: CASVRGTEAFF
D gene: -; clone size: -; V gene: TRBV3-1/TRBV3-2; J gene: TRBJ1-1; CDR3 DNA: TGTGCCAGCAGCCACGCCGAGGGGGACACTGAAGCTTTCTTT; CDR3 protein: CASSHAEGDTEAFF
D gene: TRBD2; clone size: -; V gene: TRBV29-1; J gene: TRBJ2-2; CDR3 DNA: TGCAGCGTTGTAGGGACAACGGGACTAGCGAGGGCTACCGGGGAGCTGTTTTTT; CDR3 protein: CSVVGTTGLARATGELFF
D gene: TRBD2; clone size: -; V gene: TRBV7-9; J gene: TRBJ2-7; CDR3 DNA: TGTGCCAGCAGCTCACCACTTGGACTAGCGGGCTACGAGCAGTACTTC; CDR3 protein: CASSSPLGLAGYEQYF
D gene: -; clone size: -; V gene: TRBV28; J gene: TRBJ2-7; CDR3 DNA: TGTGCCAGCAGTTTACGGTACGAGCAGTACTTC; CDR3 protein: CASSLRYEQYF
D gene: -; clone size: -; V gene: TRBV19; J gene: TRBJ1-3; CDR3 DNA: TGTGCCAGTAGCCGGGACAAAGGAAACACCATATATTTT; CDR3 protein: CASSRDKGNTIYF
D gene: -; clone size: -; V gene: TRBV21-1; J gene: TRBJ1-6; CDR3 DNA: TGTGCCAGCAGCTACCCCCGACAGGGTCGTAATTCACCCCTCCACTTT; CDR3 protein: CASSYPRQGRNSPLHF
D gene: -; clone size: -; V gene: TRBV6-5; J gene: TRBJ1-2; CDR3 DNA: TGTGCCAGCACCTGGACAGAAAACTATGGCTACACCTTC; CDR3 protein: CASTWTENYGYTF
D gene: -; clone size: -; V gene: TRBV6-1; J gene: TRBJ2-7; CDR3 DNA: TGTGCCAGCAGTGGCGCGCCGTCGGGGTTATACTACGAGCAGTACTTC; CDR3 protein: CASSGAPSGLYYEQYF
D gene: TRBD2; clone size: -; V gene: TRBV2; J gene: TRBJ2-1; CDR3 DNA: TGTGCCAGCAGCGGACTAGCGGGGCGCAATGAGCAGTTCTTC; CDR3 protein: CASSGLAGRNEQFF
D gene: -; clone size: -; V gene: TRBV27; J gene: TRBJ1-4; CDR3 DNA: TGTGCCAGCAGATCCCTTACGCGGGGTGGAGGGGAAAAACTGTTTTTT; CDR3 protein: CASRSLTRGGGEKLFF
D gene: -; clone size: -; V gene: TRBV3-1/TRBV3-2; J gene: TRBJ1-5; CDR3 DNA: TGTGCCAGCAGCCAAGACACAACCCGGGGTCAGCCCCAGCATTTT; CDR3 protein: CASSQDTTRGQPQHF
D gene: -; clone size: -; V gene: TRBV25-1; J gene: TRBJ1-2; CDR3 DNA: TGTGCCAGCAGTGTCAATGAGGTGGCGGGCTACACCTTC; CDR3 protein: CASSVNEVAGYTF
D gene: TRBD1; clone size: -; V gene: TRBV6-5; J gene: TRBJ1-4; CDR3 DNA: TGTGCCAGCGGACAGGGGGCTCGTGAAAAACTGTTTTTT; CDR3 protein: CASGQGAREKLFF